The T cell receptor beta chain described here comes from a study of response to subunit inactivated influenza vaccine. TCRdb processed the RT-PCR reads anew with MiXCR; each CDR3 protein has one entry. The repertoire includes 170,000 or so distinct CDR3 sequences, roughly 10% of them detected once, and around 33% sits in the top ten. Trimming cost V 0 bases and J 8 bases, with 13 bases left between them. The CDR3 is made up of 14 amino acids. CDR1 and CDR2 from the germline V gene are LGHNA and YSLEER. This rearrangement joins TRBV4-3 to TRBJ1-1; D gene unclear. The TCR sequence derives from a man aged 50-75 years who received an inactivated influenza vaccine. Sequenced here: CD8+ T cells sorted from PBMCs, sampled 23 months after vaccination. DNA for the CDR3: TGCGCCAGCAGCCAAGATGGAGGTAGGGAGGAAGCTTTCTTT. This translates into CASSQDGGREEAFF.